This T cell receptor (beta chain) was recorded in a study of T-cell reconstitution after alpha-beta-depleted transplantation in children. Whole-study results and caveats: Newly produced T cells mostly accounted for T-cell counts and diversity one year post-transplant. Diversity of TCRbeta at day 60 was high in some patients, arising from surviving recipient T cells and thymic progenitors. The origin of alpha-beta T cells about two months after transplant was reportedly several hundred expanded graft clones.

This CDR3 contains 15 residues. The V gene's germline CDR1 is MNHNS and CDR2 SASEGT. The germline V and J ends were trimmed by 4 bases and 2 bases, with 15 bases remaining between them. This sample's TCRbeta library carried unique molecular identifier barcodes. TCRdb used MiXCR to reprocess the PCR reads, holding one entry per CDR3 protein. There are hundreds of thousands of distinct CDR3 sequences in the sample; about 9.9% occur only once, and roughly a quarter lies in the top ten. There are a few counts of this clonotype. Its antigen is not known. Specimen: peripheral blood, collected 180 days after TCRalphabeta/CD19-depleted stem cell transplant. The rearrangement uses TRBV6-1 and TRBJ2-7, with D unclear. This TCR was sampled from a male patient aged 2 to 10 who had a stem cell transplant for chronic granulomatous disease, so the T cells may come from the graft donor. Written as DNA, the CDR3 is TGTGCCAGCAGTGGACAACCGGACGGAACCTACGAGCAGTACTTC. Protein product: CASSGQPDGTYEQYF.